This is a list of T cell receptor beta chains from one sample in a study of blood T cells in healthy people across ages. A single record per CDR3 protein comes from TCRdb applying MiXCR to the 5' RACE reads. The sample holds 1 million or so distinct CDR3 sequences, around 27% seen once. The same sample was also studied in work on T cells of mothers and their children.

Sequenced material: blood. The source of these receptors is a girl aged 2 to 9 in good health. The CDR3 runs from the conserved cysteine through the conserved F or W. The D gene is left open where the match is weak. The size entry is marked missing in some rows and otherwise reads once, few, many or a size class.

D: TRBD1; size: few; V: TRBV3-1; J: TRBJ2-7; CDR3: CASSQEDRDRSYEQYF; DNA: TGTGCCAGCAGCCAAGAGGACAGGGATAGGTCCTACGAGCAGTACTTC
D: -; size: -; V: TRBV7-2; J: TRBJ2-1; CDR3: CASSYQVGVGSYNEQFF; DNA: TGTGCCAGCAGCTACCAGGTCGGTGTGGGCTCCTACAATGAGCAGTTCTTC
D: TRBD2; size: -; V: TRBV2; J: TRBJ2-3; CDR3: CASIGLVVADTQYF; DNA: TGTGCCAGCATAGGACTAGTAGTCGCAGATACGCAGTATTTT
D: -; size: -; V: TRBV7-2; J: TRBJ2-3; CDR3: CASSLADASTDTQYF; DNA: TGTGCCAGCAGCTTAGCAGACGCAAGCACAGATACGCAGTATTTT
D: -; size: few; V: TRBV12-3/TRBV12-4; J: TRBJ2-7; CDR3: CASSLYNTPYEQYF; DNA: TGTGCCAGCAGCCTATACAATACACCCTACGAGCAGTACTTC
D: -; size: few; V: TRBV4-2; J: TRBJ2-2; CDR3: CASSPGGYTGELFF; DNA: TGTGCCAGCAGCCCCGGCGGCTACACCGGGGAGCTGTTTTTT
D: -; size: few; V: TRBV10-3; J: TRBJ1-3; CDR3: CAISDWGLTSGNTIYF; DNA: TGTGCCATCAGTGATTGGGGTTTAACCTCTGGAAACACCATATATTTT
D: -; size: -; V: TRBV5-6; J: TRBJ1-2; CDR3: CASSLGQGSIYGYTF; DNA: TGTGCCAGCAGCCTCGGGCAGGGTTCAATCTATGGCTACACCTTC
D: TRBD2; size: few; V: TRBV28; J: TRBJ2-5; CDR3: CASSSGRAETQYF; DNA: TGTGCCAGCAGTAGCGGGAGGGCGGAGACCCAGTACTTC
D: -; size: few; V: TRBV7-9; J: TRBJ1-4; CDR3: CASSLAGVGEKLFF; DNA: TGTGCCAGCAGCTTAGCTGGGGTAGGAGAAAAACTGTTTTTT
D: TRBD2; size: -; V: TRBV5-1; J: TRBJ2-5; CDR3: CASSLGRGGQETQYF; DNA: TGCGCCAGCAGCTTGGGGCGGGGGGGCCAAGAGACCCAGTACTTC
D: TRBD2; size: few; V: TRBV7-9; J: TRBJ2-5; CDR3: CASSLVSRVGLAGKETQYF; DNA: TGTGCCAGCAGCTTAGTAAGCCGAGTTGGGCTAGCGGGCAAAGAGACCCAGTACTTC
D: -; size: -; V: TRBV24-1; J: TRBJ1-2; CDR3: CATGGEVGYTF; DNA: TGTGCCACCGGGGGAGAAGTGGGCTACACCTTC
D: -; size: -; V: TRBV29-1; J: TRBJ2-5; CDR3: CSVAYLGGETQYF; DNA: TGCAGCGTCGCTTACTTGGGTGGGGAGACCCAGTACTTC
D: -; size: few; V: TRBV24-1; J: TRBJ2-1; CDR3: CATSDYHMGVNEQFF; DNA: TGTGCCACCAGTGATTATCACATGGGAGTCAATGAGCAGTTCTTC
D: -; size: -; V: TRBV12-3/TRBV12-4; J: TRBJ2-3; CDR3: CASWTSTDTQYF; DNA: TGTGCCAGTTGGACTAGCACAGATACGCAGTATTTT
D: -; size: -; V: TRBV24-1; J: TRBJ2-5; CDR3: CATSDPYPYETQYF; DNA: TGTGCCACCAGTGATCCTTACCCTTACGAGACCCAGTACTTC
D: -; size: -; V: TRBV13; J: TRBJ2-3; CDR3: CASSPPGPSLDTQYF; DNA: TGTGCCAGCAGCCCACCGGGACCGTCTTTGGATACGCAGTATTTT
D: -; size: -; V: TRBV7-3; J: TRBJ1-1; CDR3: CASSLGGGANTEAFF; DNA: TGTGCCAGCAGCTTGGGTGGGGGCGCGAACACTGAAGCTTTCTTT
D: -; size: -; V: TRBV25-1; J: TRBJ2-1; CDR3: CASSELAGLRVNEQFF; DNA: TGTGCCAGCAGTGAATTAGCCGGACTACGAGTGAATGAGCAGTTCTTC
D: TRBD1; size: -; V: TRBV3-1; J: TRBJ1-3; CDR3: CASRGTGTGNTIYF; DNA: TGTGCCAGCAGGGGGACAGGGACTGGAAACACCATATATTTT
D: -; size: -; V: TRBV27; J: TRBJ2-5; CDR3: CASSPSSAKQYF; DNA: TGTGCCAGCAGTCCGTCTTCTGCGAAGCAGTACTTC
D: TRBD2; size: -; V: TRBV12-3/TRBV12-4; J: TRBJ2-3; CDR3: CASSYSGRTDTQYF; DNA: TGTGCCAGCAGTTATAGCGGGAGAACAGATACGCAGTATTTT
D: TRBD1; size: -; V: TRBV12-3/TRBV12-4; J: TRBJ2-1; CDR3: CASSFLQGVNNEQFF; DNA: TGTGCCAGCAGTTTCCTACAGGGGGTCAACAATGAGCAGTTCTTC
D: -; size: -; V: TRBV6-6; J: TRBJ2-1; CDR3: CASSPLYILATHEQFF; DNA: TGTGCCAGCAGTCCCCTCTACATCCTAGCGACCCATGAGCAGTTCTTC
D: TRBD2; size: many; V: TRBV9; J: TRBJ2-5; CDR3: CASSVAGGGIETQYF; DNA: TGTGCCAGCAGCGTAGCCGGGGGAGGGATAGAGACCCAGTACTTC
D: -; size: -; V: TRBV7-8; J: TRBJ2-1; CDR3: CASSPPLGNEQFF; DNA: TGTGCCAGCAGCCCGCCCCTAGGTAATGAGCAGTTCTTC
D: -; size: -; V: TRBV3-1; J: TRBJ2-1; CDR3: CASSQVALNEQFF; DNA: TGTGCCAGCAGCCAAGTAGCTCTTAATGAGCAGTTCTTC
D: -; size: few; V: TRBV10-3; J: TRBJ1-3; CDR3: CAISEGQTNTIYF; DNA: TGTGCCATCAGTGAGGGACAGACAAACACCATATATTTT
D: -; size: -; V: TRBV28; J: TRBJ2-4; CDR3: CASRDQGAKNIQYF; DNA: TGTGCCAGCAGGGACCAGGGGGCCAAAAACATTCAGTACTTC
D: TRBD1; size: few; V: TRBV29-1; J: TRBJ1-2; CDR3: CSVIPGGEDGYTF; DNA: TGCAGCGTAATTCCAGGGGGCGAAGATGGCTACACCTTC
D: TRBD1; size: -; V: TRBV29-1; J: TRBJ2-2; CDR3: CSVEHTGGGELFF; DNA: TGCAGCGTTGAACATACAGGGGGCGGGGAGCTGTTTTTT
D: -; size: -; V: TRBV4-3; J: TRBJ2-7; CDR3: CATSQDRTVMDYEQYF; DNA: TGCGCCACCAGCCAAGATAGGACAGTAATGGACTACGAGCAGTACTTC
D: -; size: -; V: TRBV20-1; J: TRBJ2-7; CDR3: CSARDAESFSYEQYF; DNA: TGCAGTGCCCGGGACGCTGAATCTTTCTCCTACGAGCAGTACTTC
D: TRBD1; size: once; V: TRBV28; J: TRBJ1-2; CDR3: CATRDRGYGYTF; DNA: TGTGCCACCCGGGACAGGGGCTATGGCTACACCTTC
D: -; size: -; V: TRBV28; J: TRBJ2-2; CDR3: CASMSTGELFF; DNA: TGTGCCAGCATGAGTACCGGGGAGCTGTTTTTT
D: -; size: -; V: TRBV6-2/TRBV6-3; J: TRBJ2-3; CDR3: CASRPWLGTDTQYF; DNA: TGTGCCAGCAGGCCCTGGTTGGGCACAGATACGCAGTATTTT
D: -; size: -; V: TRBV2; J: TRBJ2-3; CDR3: CASTLASDTQYF; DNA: TGTGCCAGCACTCTAGCATCGGATACGCAGTATTTT
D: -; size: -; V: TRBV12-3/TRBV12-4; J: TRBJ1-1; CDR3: CASSLGGAMTEAFF; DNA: TGTGCCAGCAGTTTAGGGGGGGCAATGACTGAAGCTTTCTTT
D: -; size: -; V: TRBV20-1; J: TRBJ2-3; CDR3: CSASVVDTQYF; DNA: TGCAGTGCTAGCGTTGTAGATACGCAGTATTTT
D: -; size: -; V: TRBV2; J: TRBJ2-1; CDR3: CASSEGGSPVSNEQFF; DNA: TGTGCCAGCAGTGAGGGGGGTAGCCCTGTGTCCAATGAGCAGTTCTTC
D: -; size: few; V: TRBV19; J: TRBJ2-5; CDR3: CASSPQGPQETQYF; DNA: TGTGCCAGTAGTCCCCAGGGGCCCCAAGAGACCCAGTACTTC
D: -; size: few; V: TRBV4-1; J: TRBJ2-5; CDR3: CASSHGGNKETQYF; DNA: TGCGCCAGCAGCCATGGAGGGAATAAAGAGACCCAGTACTTC
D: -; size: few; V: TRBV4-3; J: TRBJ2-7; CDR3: CASSQEPYTYEQYF; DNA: TGCGCCAGCAGCCAAGAGCCCTATACCTACGAGCAGTACTTC
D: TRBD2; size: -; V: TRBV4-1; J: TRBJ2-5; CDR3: CASSLGLAGPHGGETQYF; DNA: TGCGCCAGCAGCCTGGGACTAGCGGGTCCGCACGGGGGGGAGACCCAGTACTTC
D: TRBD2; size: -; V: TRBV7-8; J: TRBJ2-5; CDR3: CASSQPGSPGGTQYF; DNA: TGTGCCAGCAGCCAGCCCGGGTCCCCGGGGGGGACCCAGTACTTC
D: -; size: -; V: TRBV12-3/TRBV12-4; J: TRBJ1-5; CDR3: CASTWGEGGNQPQHF; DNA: TGTGCCAGCACCTGGGGGGAGGGAGGCAATCAGCCCCAGCATTTT
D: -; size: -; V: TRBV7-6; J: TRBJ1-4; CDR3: CASSQEVARTNEKLVF; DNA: TGTGCCAGCAGTCAAGAAGTTGCCAGGACTAATGAAAAACTGGTTTTT
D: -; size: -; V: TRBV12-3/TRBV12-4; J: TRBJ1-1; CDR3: CASSLGTEAEAFF; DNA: TGTGCCAGCAGTTTAGGGACAGAGGCTGAAGCTTTCTTT
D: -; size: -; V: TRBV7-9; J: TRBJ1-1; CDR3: CASSLVGEFVGTEAFF; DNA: TGTGCCAGCAGCTTAGTCGGGGAATTTGTTGGCACTGAAGCTTTCTTT
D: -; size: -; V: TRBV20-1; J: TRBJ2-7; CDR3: CSAPWAGSYEQYF; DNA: TGCAGTGCTCCCTGGGCGGGGTCCTACGAGCAGTACTTC
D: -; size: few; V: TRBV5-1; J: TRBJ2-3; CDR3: CASGNNFLRTDTQYF; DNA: TGCGCCAGTGGAAACAACTTTCTTCGCACAGATACGCAGTATTTT
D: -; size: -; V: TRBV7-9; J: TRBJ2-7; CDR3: CASSPPNTYEQYF; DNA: TGTGCCAGCAGCCCTCCTAATACCTACGAGCAGTACTTC
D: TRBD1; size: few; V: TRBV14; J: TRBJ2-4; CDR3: CASSKTGLISKNIQYF; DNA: TGTGCCAGCAGCAAGACAGGGTTGATTTCCAAAAACATTCAGTACTTC
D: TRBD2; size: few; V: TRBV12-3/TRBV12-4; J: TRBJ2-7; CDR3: CASSISGSTYEQYF; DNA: TGTGCCAGCAGTATTAGCGGGTCAACCTACGAGCAGTACTTC